The clone carrying this T cell receptor beta chain has ten or more counts. What it binds is unknown. Alpha and beta constant-region primers primed reverse transcription of around 500 ng RNA. Each of the alpha and beta chains got its own library through chain-specific third strand synthesis with indices. TCRdb re-derived calls from the 5' RACE reads in MiXCR, one entry per CDR3 protein. In the table there are roughly 22,000 distinct CDR3 sequences, about 8.5% of which are singletons. These data originate in a study of HIV-infected patients and healthy controls. Study-level findings and limits: HIV-associated CDR3 frequencies dropped significantly during therapy; CMV-associated ones, mostly rising, changed nonsignificantly. HIV+ repertoires were severely depleted of MAIT alpha-chain CDR3s, unlike healthy controls. Compared with untreated HIV+ repertoires, healthy controls showed roughly threefold more distinct CDR3s and higher Shannon diversity. HIV-infected repertoires had significantly higher mean Gini indices than controls, possibly reflecting oligoclonality.

No cell fractionation was done, so the repertoire covers all unsorted peripheral blood T cells. The sequenced sample was blood. This TCR was sampled from an adult in good health.

CDR3 loop: CSTDRNTEAFF. The CDR3 bases are TGCAGCACAGACAGGAACACTGAAGCTTTCTTT. This chain connects TRBV29-1 to TRBJ1-1; D is perhaps TRBD1 (5 bases). Looked up from germline, CDR1 is SQVTM and CDR2 is ANQGSEA. The V end lost 8 bases, the J end lost 1 base, and 8 bases lay between the germline ends. The CDR3 extends over 11 amino acids.